The 5 T cell receptor beta chains reported below all come from one sample, sequenced in a study of cytomegalovirus exposure and HLA in healthy donors. The PCR contained 60 Vbeta and 13 Jbeta primers. Data came from immunoSEQ multiplex PCR; TCRdb stores just in-frame clones and leaves some out. The sample totals around 140,000 clones; its top ten clones hold about 0.96%. Source material: PBMCs. These receptors came from a male donor in good health and CMV-seronegative.

This chain links TRBV6-5 with TRBJ2-7; 10 bases match TRBD2. Germline V lookup: CDR1 MNHEY, CDR2 SVGAGI. Losses at the gene ends were 7 bases for V and 6 bases for J; bases not matched to a gene: 9. CDR3 length: 14 residues. In DNA, the CDR3 is TGTGCCAGCATATCTAGCGGGAGAGCTGGCGAGCAGTACTTC. It codes for CASISSGRAGEQYF.

The DNA of the CDR3 is TGCAGCGTCGGACTCGGACAGGGGAGCGGGTGGCAGTACTTC. This gives the protein CSVGLGQGSGWQYF. The rearrangement links TRBV29-1 to TRBJ2-7; 9 bases agree with TRBD1. J gave up 9 bases and V 6 bases, and 15 bases lay outside the gene matches. Germline V gene lookup returns CDR1 SQVTM and CDR2 ANQGSEA. The CDR3 contains 14 residues.

This chain links TRBV10-1 with TRBJ2-3; 12 positions match TRBD2. This CDR3 spans 16 amino acids. The ends lost 2 bases at V and 9 bases at J; junction bases unmatched: 9. The germline CDR1 and CDR2 sequences are WNHNN and SYGVQD (reference sequence). The CDR3 DNA follows: TGCGCCAGCAGTGAGGCTAGCGGGAGGGCTGAGAGAACGCAGTATTTT. Its translation is CASSEASGRAERTQYF.

The rearrangement joins TRBV30 to TRBJ1-4, with D maybe TRBD1 (5 bases). Germline V lookup: CDR1 GTSNPN, CDR2 SVGIG (reference sequence). V was shortened by 5 bases and J by 7 bases, with 11 bases between the two germline ends. The CDR3 is 12 amino acids. In nucleotides, the CDR3 is TGTGCCTGGGGGGCGGCGCCTGAAAAACTGTTTTTT. Protein product: CAWGAAPEKLFF.

The J gene is TRBJ2-2, the V gene TRBV13, with D possibly being TRBD1 (6 bases). Germline CDR1 and CDR2: PRHDT and FYEKMQ (reference sequence). The ends were cut back, 6 bases at V and 0 bases at J, with 14 bases in the middle. The CDR3 is 16 amino acids. CDR3 sequence reads: CASRQRQDANTGELFF. CDR3 sequence (DNA): TGTGCCAGCAGGCAAAGACAGGACGCGAACACCGGGGAGCTGTTTTTT.